Shown below are 12 T cell receptor beta chains from a single sample sequenced in a study of T cells after yellow fever vaccination. TCRdb analysed the 5' RACE reads with MiXCR anew, one entry per CDR3 protein. The sample shows about 320,000 distinct CDR3 sequences, around 11% of them seen only once. The source was CD4+ T cells sorted from PBMCs, collected 45 days after the yellow fever booster vaccination. All receptors come from a young man who received the YFV17D yellow fever vaccine.

V usage is TRBV11-2 and J usage is TRBJ2-3; maybe TRBD2 (5 bases). The CDR3 totals 13 residues. Germline-derived CDR1 and CDR2 are SGHAT and FQNNGV. The V end was cut by 0 bases, the J end by 4 bases, with 5 bases between. The DNA of the CDR3 is TGTGCCAGCAGCTTAGATAGCGCAGATACGCAGTATTTT. Protein product: CASSLDSADTQYF.

This clonotype was seen only a few times. The chain uses TRBV6-1 and TRBJ1-1, with D possibly TRBD1 on 5 matching bases. The CDR3 consists of 14 residues. V lost 7 bases and J lost 8, with 20 bases in between. Germline V gene lookup returns CDR1 MNHNS and CDR2 SASEGT. CDR3 DNA: TGTGCCAGCACCTGGTGGGGGATGGGTTCGGAAGCTTTCTTT. As protein: CASTWWGMGSEAFF.

The chain recombines TRBV20-1 with TRBJ2-3; D possibly corresponds to TRBD2 (7 bases). The CDR3 runs to 16 residues. V was shortened by 0 bases and J by 3 bases, with 16 bases between the two germline ends. Germline CDR1 and CDR2: DFQATT and SNEGSKA (reference sequence). The CDR3 is CSARDVGGAFTDTQYF. CDR3 in DNA: TGCAGTGCTAGAGATGTGGGGGGGGCCTTTACAGATACGCAGTATTTT.

V is TRBV5-4 and J is TRBJ2-1, with 14 bases matching TRBD2. The CDR3 sequence is 15 residues long. Germline V gene data show CDR1 as SGHNT and CDR2 as YYREEE (reference sequence). Trimming at V came to 5 bases and at J to 10 bases, leaving 8 bases not matched to a gene. The CDR3 region is CASRGTSGGPREQFF. CDR3 coding DNA: TGTGCCAGCAGGGGGACTAGCGGGGGCCCCCGGGAGCAGTTCTTC. The whole variable domain, filled in from reference TRBV5-4 and TRBJ2-1, reads ETGVTQSPTHLIKTRGQQVTLRCSSQSGHNTVSWYQQALGQGPQFIFQYYREEENGRGNFPPRFSGLQFPNYSSELNVNALELDDSALYLCASRGTSGGPREQFFGPGTRLTVL.

This clonotype showed up just a few times. The V and J genes are TRBV6-2 or TRBV6-3 and TRBJ2-3; D is unresolved. Germline CDR1 is MNHEY and CDR2 is SVGEGT. V was clipped by 7 bases and J by 0 bases, with 5 bases between them. This CDR3 is 12 amino acids long. The CDR3, as DNA: TGTGCCAGCACCCCTAGCACAGATACGCAGTATTTT. Translating it yields CASTPSTDTQYF.

This clonotype has more than one count but fewer than ten. The genes are TRBV20-1 and TRBJ1-2; possibly TRBD1 for D (6 bases). The ends were cut back, 3 bases at V and 5 bases at J, with 10 bases in the middle. CDR1 is DFQATT, CDR2 SNEGSKA, per germline (reference sequence). The length of the CDR3 is 12 residues. The DNA for the CDR3 is TGCAGTGCTAGGGACAGTCCTTATGGCTACACCTTC. This sequence encodes CSARDSPYGYTF.

This clonotype has more than one count but fewer than ten. V gene TRBV3-1 combines with J gene TRBJ2-3; no reliable D call. Deletions cut 4 bases from V and 5 bases from J, with 7 bases between. Germline CDR1 and CDR2: LGHDT and YNNKEL (reference sequence). The CDR3 has 12 amino acids. This CDR3 is CASSRTRDTQYF. In DNA form, the CDR3 reads TGTGCCAGCAGCCGAACGAGAGATACGCAGTATTTT.

This clonotype was observed a handful of times. The chain combines TRBV5-1 with TRBJ2-7; D possibly corresponds to TRBD1 (6 bases). Germline loops: CDR1 SGHRS, CDR2 YFSETQ. Trimming removed 1 base at V and 1 base at J, with 15 bases between. This CDR3 region has 16 residues. The DNA of the CDR3 is TGCGCCAGCAGCTTGTTCGTACAAGGACAGTCCTACGAGCAGTACTTC. Its translation is CASSLFVQGQSYEQYF. Variable domain in full (rest from reference TRBV5-1 and TRBJ2-7): KAGVTQTPRYLIKTRGQQVTLSCSPISGHRSVSWYQQTPGQGLQFLFEYFSETQRNKGNFPGRFSGRQFSNSRSEMNVSTLELGDSALYLCASSLFVQGQSYEQYFGPGTRLTVT.

This clonotype was recorded a few times. The genes are TRBV12-3 or TRBV12-4 and TRBJ2-1; either TRBD1 or TRBD2 may supply D (5 bases each). V was cut by 1 base and J by 8 bases, with 15 bases left in between. This CDR3 has 15 residues. The CDR3 DNA reads TGTGCCAGCAGTTTAGGGGGACCTACGGTACATGAGCAGTTCTTC. Translated: CASSLGGPTVHEQFF.

This clonotype was observed a few times. The CDR3 DNA sequence: TGTGCCAGCAGCTTAGAGCCAGGGCGGCAGCCCCAGCATTTT. Translated, it gives CASSLEPGRQPQHF. The genes are TRBV7-3 and TRBJ1-5; TRBD1 might be the D (5 bases). The germline V gene encodes CDR1 SGHTA and CDR2 FQGTGA. Trimming left V 2 bases short and J 7 bases short, with 12 bases between. This CDR3 has 14 amino acids.

This clonotype has just a few counts. This chain links TRBV20-1 with TRBJ1-5; unclear D gene. V lost 0 bases to trimming and J lost 6 bases, with 6 bases between them. Germline V gene data show CDR1 as DFQATT and CDR2 as SNEGSKA (reference sequence). The CDR3 has 12 amino acids. This chain's CDR3 is CSARDYGQPQHF. The CDR3 DNA reads as TGCAGTGCTAGAGATTACGGTCAGCCCCAGCATTTT.

The chain is built from TRBV5-1 and TRBJ2-5, with 10 bases matching TRBD1. There are 15 residues in the CDR3. Looked up from germline, CDR1 is SGHRS and CDR2 is YFSETQ. V was pared by 4 bases and J by 2 bases, with 5 bases of the junction left unmatched. The CDR3 bases are TGCGCCAGCAGCAGCGGACAGGGGGATCAAGAGACCCAGTACTTC. Its protein is CASSSGQGDQETQYF.